Below, 8 T cell receptor beta chains from the same sample are listed, as sequenced in a study of blood T cell repertoires in COVID-19. Profiled with immunoSEQ multiplex PCR; TCRdb holds only in-frame clones, not every one. The sample shows about 33,000 clones, about 92% of them seen only once. The sample comprised peripheral blood. These receptors all come from a male donor with active COVID-19.

J is TRBJ1-2 and V is TRBV2; D might be TRBD1 (6 bases). V lost 0 bases and J lost 4, with 12 bases in between. Germline V lookup: CDR1 SNHLY, CDR2 FYNNEI. This CDR3 contains 15 residues. CDR3 residues: CASSEAGGMSYGYTF. DNA of the CDR3: TGTGCCAGCAGTGAAGCAGGGGGAATGAGCTATGGCTACACCTTC.

V is TRBV27 and J is TRBJ1-1, with D unresolved. Per germline, CDR1 MNHEY and CDR2 SMNVEV (reference sequence). The CDR3 runs to 16 residues. The V end was cut by 0 bases, the J end by 1 base, with 12 bases between. As DNA, the CDR3 is TGTGCCAGCAGTTTATCTTTTAGACGGAGGAACACTGAAGCTTTCTTT. It encodes CASSLSFRRRNTEAFF.

The CDR3 coding sequence is TGCGCCAGCAGCCAAGATCGGTCCGGGACAACCTGGGGTGGCTACACCTTC. It codes for CASSQDRSGTTWGGYTF. The chain employs TRBV4-1 and TRBJ1-2, with TRBD1 as a possible D gene (6 bases). Trimming removed 0 bases from V and 7 bases from J, with 21 bases in between. This CDR3 is 17 amino acids long. Per the germline V gene, CDR1 is MGHRA and CDR2 is YSYEKL.

This chain connects TRBV2 to TRBJ2-7, with 8 bases that match TRBD1. This CDR3 has 14 amino acids. Germline V CDR1 and CDR2: SNHLY, FYNNEI. With V trimmed by 7 bases and J by 2 bases, 7 bases remained unmatched. The CDR3 is CASMVQGAPYEQYF. Written as DNA, the CDR3 is TGTGCCAGCATGGTCCAGGGGGCCCCCTACGAGCAGTACTTC.

The chain links TRBV11-2 to TRBJ1-3, with D unresolved. Germline CDR1 SGHAT, CDR2 FQNNGV. The CDR3 runs to 16 residues. The ends were cut back, 1 base at V and 0 bases at J, with 10 bases in the middle. The DNA of the CDR3 is TGTGCCAGCAGCTTAGTTCCGTTTAACTCTGGAAACACCATATATTTT. Translating gives CASSLVPFNSGNTIYF.

The chain couples TRBV4-1 to TRBJ2-1; 10 bases match TRBD2. The germline V gene has CDR1 MGHRA and CDR2 YSYEKL. There are 18 residues in the CDR3. V was pared by 4 bases and J by 5 bases, with 14 bases of the junction left unmatched. CDR3 coding DNA: TGCGCCAGCAGCCCCACCCAAGTTCTAGCGGGGGACAACAATGAGCAGTTCTTC. Its translation is CASSPTQVLAGDNNEQFF.

The V call is TRBV7-8, the J call TRBJ2-6, with D perhaps matching TRBD1 (6 bases). Trimming shortened V by 6 bases and J by 2 bases, and 17 bases separated the two germline ends. This CDR3 has 17 residues. CDR1 is SGHVS and CDR2 is FQNEAQ in the germline V gene. This chain's CDR3 is CASSPVQGRAGANVLTF. CDR3 sequence (DNA): TGTGCCAGCAGTCCTGTACAGGGTCGGGCTGGGGCCAACGTCCTGACTTTC.

The chain links TRBV4-3 to TRBJ2-7, with D perhaps TRBD2 (6 bases). Germline V gives CDR1 LGHNA, CDR2 YSLEER. The CDR3 has 15 amino acids. The germline V and J ends were trimmed by 3 bases and 7 bases, with 19 bases remaining between them. The CDR3 here is CASSHSIIRGGEQYF. CDR3 sequence (DNA): TGCGCCAGCAGCCATTCTATAATTCGGGGAGGAGAGCAGTACTTC.